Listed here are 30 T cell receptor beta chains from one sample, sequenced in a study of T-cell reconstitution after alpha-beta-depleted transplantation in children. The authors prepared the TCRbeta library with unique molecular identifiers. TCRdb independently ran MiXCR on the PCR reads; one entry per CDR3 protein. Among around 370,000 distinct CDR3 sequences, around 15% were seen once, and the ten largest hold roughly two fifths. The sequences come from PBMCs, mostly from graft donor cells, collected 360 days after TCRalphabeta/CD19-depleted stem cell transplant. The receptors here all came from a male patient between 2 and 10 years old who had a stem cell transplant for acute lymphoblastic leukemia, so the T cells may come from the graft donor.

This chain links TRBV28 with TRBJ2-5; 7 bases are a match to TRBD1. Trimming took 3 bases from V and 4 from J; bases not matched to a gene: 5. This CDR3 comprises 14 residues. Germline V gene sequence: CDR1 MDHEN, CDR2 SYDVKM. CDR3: CASSFPTGRETQYF. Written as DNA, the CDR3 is TGTGCCAGCAGTTTCCCGACAGGGCGAGAGACCCAGTACTTC.

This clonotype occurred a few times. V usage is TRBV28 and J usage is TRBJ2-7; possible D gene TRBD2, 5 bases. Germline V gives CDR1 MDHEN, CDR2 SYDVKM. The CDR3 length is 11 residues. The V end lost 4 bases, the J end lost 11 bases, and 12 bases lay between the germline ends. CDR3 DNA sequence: TGTGCCAGCAGTTCCGGACGAGGGAAGTACTTC. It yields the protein CASSSGRGKYF.

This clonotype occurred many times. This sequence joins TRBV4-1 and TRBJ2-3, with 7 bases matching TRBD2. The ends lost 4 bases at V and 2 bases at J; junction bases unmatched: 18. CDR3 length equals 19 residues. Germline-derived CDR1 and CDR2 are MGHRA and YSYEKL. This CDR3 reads CASSRVAGPDPLLTDTQYF. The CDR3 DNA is TGCGCCAGCAGCCGAGTAGCGGGCCCGGACCCGTTGCTCACAGATACGCAGTATTTT.

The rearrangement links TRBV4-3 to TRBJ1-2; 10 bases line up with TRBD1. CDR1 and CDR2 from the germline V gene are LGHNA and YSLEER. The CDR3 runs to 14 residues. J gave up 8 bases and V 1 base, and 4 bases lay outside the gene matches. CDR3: CASSQGQGAGGYTF. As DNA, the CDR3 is TGCGCCAGCAGCCAAGGACAGGGGGCGGGCGGCTACACCTTC.

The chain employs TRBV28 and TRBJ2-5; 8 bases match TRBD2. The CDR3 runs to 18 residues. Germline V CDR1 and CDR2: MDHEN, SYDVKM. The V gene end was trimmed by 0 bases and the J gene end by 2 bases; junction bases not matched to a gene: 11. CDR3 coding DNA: TGTGCCAGCAGTTTATGGGGGAAGCGGGAGAGAGAGCAAGAGACCCAGTACTTC. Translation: CASSLWGKREREQETQYF. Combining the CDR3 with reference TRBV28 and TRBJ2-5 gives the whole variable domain DVKVTQSSRYLVKRTGEKVFLECVQDMDHENMFWYRQDPGLGLRLIYFSYDVKMKEKGDIPEGYSVSREKKERFSLILESASTNQTSMYLCASSLWGKREREQETQYFGPGTRLLVL.

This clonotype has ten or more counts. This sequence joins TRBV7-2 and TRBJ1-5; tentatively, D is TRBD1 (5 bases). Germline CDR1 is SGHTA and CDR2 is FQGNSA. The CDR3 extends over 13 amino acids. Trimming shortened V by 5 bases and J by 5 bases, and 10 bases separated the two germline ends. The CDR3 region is CASSPQVYQPQHF. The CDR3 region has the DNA TGTGCCAGCAGCCCACAGGTGTATCAGCCCCAGCATTTT.

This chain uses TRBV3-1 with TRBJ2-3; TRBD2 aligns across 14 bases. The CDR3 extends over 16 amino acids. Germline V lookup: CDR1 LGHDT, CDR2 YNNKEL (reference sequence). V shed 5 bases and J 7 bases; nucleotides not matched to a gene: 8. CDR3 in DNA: TGTGCCAGCAGCGGAGGTGGGACTAGCGGGAGATATACGCAGTATTTT. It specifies CASSGGGTSGRYTQYF.

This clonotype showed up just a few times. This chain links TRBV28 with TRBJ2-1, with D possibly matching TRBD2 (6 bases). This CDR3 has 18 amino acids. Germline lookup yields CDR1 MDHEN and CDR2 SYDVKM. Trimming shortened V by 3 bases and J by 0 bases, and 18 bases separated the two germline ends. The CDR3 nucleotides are TGTGCCAGCAGTTTTAGGACTATAAGCGGACTCTCCTACAATGAGCAGTTCTTC. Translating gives CASSFRTISGLSYNEQFF.

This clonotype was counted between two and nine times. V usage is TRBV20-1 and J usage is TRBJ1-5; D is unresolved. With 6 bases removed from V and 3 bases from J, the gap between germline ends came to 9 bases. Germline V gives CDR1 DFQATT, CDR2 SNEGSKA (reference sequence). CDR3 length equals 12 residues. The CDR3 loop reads CSASPNNQPQHF. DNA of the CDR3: TGCAGTGCCTCCCCAAACAATCAGCCCCAGCATTTT.

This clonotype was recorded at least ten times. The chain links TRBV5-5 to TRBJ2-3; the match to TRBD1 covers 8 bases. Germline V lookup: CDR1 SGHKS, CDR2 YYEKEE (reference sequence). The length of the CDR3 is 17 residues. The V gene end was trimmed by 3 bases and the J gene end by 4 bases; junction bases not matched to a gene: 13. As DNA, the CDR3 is TGTGCCAGCAGCTGGGGCCCGACAGGGGCCCTCGCAGATACGCAGTATTTT. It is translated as CASSWGPTGALADTQYF.

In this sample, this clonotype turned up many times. This chain's CDR3 is CASSLTDRVGYEQYF. The CDR3 bases are TGTGCCAGCAGCTTAACGGACAGGGTGGGATACGAGCAGTACTTC. The chain uses TRBV7-9 and TRBJ2-7; 8 bases align to TRBD1. Looked up from germline, CDR1 is SEHNR and CDR2 is FQNEAQ (reference sequence). Trimming at V came to 2 bases and at J to 4 bases, leaving 7 bases not matched to a gene. This CDR3 spans 15 amino acids.

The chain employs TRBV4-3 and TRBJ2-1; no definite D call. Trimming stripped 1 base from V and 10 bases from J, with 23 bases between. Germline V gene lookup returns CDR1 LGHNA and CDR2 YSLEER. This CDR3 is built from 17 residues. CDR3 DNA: TGCGCCAGCAGCCAAGGAGTAAGTGGGTTTCTTAGGATGGAGCAGTTCTTC. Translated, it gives CASSQGVSGFLRMEQFF.

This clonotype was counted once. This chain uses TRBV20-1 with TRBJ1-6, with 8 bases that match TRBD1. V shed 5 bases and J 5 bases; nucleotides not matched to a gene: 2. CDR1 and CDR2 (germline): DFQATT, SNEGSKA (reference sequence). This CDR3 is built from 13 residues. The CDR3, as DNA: TGCAGTGCTTCGGACAGGGATAATTCACCCCTCCACTTT. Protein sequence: CSASDRDNSPLHF.

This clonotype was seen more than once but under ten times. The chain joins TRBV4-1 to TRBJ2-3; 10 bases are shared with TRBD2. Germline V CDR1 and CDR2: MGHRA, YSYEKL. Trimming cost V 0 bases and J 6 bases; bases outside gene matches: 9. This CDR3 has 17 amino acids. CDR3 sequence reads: CASSQDRASGGSDTQYF. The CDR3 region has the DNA TGCGCCAGCAGCCAAGATCGGGCTAGCGGGGGCTCTGATACGCAGTATTTT.

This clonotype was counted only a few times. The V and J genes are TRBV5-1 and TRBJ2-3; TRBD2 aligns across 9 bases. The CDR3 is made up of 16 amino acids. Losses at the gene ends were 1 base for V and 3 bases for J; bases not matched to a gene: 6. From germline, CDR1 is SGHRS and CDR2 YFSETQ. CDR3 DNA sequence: TGCGCCAGCAGCTTGAAGCTCAGCGGGGGGACAGATACGCAGTATTTT. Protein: CASSLKLSGGTDTQYF.

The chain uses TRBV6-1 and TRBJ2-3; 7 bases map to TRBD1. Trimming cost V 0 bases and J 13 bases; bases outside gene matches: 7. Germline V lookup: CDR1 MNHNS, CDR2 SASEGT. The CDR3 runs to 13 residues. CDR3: CASSEAETGLEYF. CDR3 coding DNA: TGTGCCAGCAGTGAAGCCGAGACAGGGTTGGAGTATTTT.

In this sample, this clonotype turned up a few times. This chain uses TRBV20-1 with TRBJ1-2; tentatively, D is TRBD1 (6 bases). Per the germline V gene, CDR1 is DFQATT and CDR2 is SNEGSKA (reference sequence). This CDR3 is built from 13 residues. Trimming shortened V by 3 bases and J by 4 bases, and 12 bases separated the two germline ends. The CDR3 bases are TGCAGTGCTAGGGATGGGGGGCTCTATGGCTACACCTTC. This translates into CSARDGGLYGYTF.

CDR3 residues: CASSSPRVPSYEQYF. The CDR3 DNA reads as TGTGCCAGCAGCTCCCCGAGGGTCCCGTCCTACGAGCAGTACTTC. The V gene is TRBV28, the J gene TRBJ2-7; a weak D match, TRBD2 (5 bases). V lost 6 bases and J lost 1, with 16 bases in between. Germline V gene data show CDR1 as MDHEN and CDR2 as SYDVKM. The CDR3 has 15 amino acids.

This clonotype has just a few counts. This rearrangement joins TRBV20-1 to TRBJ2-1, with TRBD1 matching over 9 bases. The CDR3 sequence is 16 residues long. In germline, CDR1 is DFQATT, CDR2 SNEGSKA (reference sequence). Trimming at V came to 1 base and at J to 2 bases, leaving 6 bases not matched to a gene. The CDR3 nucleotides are TGCAGTGCTAGAGGGGTAGGACAGGGGCCCTACAATGAGCAGTTCTTC. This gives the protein CSARGVGQGPYNEQFF.

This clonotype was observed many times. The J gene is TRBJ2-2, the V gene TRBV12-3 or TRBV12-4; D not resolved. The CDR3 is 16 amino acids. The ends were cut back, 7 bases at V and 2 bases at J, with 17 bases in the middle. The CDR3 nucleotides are TGTGCCAGCACCTCTCCCCCTAACCTAAACACCGGGGAGCTGTTTTTT. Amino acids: CASTSPPNLNTGELFF.

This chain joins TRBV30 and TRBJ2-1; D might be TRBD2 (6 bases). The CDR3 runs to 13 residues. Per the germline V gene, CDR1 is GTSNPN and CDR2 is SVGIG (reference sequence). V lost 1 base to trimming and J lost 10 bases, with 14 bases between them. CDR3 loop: CAWSAGFAGEQFF. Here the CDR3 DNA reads TGTGCCTGGAGTGCGGGGTTCGCGGGGGAGCAGTTCTTC.

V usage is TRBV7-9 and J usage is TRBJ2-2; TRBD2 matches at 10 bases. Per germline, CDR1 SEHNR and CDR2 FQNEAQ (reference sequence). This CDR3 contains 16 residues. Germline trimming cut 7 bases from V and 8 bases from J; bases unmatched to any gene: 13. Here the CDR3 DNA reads TGTGCCAGCACCTATCGGCTAGCGGGAGTTTATGGGGAGCTGTTTTTT. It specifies CASTYRLAGVYGELFF.

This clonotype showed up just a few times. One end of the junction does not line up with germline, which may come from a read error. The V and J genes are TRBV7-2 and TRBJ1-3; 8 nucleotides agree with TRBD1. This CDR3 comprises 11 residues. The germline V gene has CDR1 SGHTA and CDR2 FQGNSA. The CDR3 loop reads CASSLRTGQDF. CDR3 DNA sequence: TGTGCCAGCAGCTTGAGAACGGGACAGGATTTT.

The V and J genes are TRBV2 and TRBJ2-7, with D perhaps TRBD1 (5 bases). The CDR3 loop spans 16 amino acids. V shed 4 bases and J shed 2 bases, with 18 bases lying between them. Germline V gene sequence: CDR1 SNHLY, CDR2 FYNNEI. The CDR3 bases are TGTGCCAGCAGTGGTCCTGCAGGGTGGACACCCTACGAGCAGTACTTC. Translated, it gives CASSGPAGWTPYEQYF.

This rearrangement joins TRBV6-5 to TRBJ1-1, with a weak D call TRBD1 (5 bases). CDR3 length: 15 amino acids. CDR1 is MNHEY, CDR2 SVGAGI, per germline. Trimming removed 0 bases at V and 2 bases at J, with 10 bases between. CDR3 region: CASSYSTVGNTEAFF. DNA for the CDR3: TGTGCCAGCAGTTACTCGACAGTCGGCAACACTGAAGCTTTCTTT.

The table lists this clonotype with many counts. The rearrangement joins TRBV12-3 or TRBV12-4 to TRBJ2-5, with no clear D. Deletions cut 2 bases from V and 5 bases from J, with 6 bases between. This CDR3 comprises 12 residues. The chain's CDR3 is CASSLLEETQYF. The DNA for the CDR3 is TGTGCCAGCAGTTTACTCGAGGAGACCCAGTACTTC.

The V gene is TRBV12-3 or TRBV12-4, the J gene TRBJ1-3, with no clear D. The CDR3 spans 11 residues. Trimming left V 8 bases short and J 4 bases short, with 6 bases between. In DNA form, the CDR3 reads TGTGCCAGCGCTAGGGGAAACACCATATATTTT. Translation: CASARGNTIYF.

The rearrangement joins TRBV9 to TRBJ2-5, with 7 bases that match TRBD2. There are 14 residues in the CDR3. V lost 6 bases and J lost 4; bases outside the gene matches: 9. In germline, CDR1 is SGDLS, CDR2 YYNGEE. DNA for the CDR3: TGTGCCAGCACCCCCGGGGAGGGGTCAGAGACCCAGTACTTC. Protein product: CASTPGEGSETQYF.

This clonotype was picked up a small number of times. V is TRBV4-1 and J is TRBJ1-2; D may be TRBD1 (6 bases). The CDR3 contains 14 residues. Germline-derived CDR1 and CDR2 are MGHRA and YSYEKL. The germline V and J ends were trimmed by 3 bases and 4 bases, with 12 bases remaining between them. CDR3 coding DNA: TGCGCCAGCAGCCAGCCAACAGGGCTCTATGGCTACACCTTC. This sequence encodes CASSQPTGLYGYTF.

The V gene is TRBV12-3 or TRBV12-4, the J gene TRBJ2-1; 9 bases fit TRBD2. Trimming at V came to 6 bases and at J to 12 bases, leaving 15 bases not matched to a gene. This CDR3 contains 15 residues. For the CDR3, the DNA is TGTGCCAGCAGCCCCAGTGCGGGAGGGCTCCGTGTGCAGTTCTTC. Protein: CASSPSAGGLRVQFF.